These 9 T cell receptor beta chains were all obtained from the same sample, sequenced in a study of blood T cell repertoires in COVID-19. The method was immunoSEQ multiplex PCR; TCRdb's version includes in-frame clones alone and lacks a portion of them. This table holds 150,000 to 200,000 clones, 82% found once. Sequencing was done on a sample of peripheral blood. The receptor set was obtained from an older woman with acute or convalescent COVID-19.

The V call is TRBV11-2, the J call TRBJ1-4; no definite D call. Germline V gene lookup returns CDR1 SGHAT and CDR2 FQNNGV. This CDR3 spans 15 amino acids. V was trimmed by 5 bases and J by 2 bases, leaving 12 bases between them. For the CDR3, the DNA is TGTGCCAGCAGCCGAGCTCGGGTGACTAATGAAAAACTGTTTTTT. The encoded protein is CASSRARVTNEKLFF.

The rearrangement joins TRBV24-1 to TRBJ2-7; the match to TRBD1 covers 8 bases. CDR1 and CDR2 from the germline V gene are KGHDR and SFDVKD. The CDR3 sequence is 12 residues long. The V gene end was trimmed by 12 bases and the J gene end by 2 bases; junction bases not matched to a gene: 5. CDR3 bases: TGTGCCCCCATGGACAGGGCCTACGAGCAGTACTTC. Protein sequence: CAPMDRAYEQYF.

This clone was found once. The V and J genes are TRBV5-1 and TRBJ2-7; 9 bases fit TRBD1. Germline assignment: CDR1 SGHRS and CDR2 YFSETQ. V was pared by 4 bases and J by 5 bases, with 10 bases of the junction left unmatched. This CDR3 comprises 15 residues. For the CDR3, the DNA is TGCGCCAGCAGCCGGACCGGGACAGGGAGTAACGAGCAGTACTTC. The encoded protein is CASSRTGTGSNEQYF. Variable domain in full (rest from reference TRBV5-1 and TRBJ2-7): KAGVTQTPRYLIKTRGQQVTLSCSPISGHRSVSWYQQTPGQGLQFLFEYFSETQRNKGNFPGRFSGRQFSNSRSEMNVSTLELGDSALYLCASSRTGTGSNEQYFGPGTRLTVT.

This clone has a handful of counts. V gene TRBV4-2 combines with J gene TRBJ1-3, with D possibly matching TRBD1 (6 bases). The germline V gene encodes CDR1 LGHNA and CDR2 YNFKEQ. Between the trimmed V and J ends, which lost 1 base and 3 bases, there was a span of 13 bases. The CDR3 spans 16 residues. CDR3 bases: TGTGCCAGCAGCCAAGTGAATACAGGGAATGGAAACACCATATATTTT. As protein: CASSQVNTGNGNTIYF.

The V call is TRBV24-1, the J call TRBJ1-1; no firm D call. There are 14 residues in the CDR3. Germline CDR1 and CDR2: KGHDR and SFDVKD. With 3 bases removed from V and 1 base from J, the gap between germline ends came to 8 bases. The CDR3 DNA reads TGTGCCACCAGTGATACCTCGGGGAACACTGAAGCTTTCTTT. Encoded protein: CATSDTSGNTEAFF.

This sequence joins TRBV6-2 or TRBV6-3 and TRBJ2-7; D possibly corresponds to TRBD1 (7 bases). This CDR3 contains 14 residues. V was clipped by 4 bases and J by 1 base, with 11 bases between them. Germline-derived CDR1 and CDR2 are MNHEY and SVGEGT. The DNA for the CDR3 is TGTGCCAGCAGTTGGGCAGGGGGGTCCTACGAGCAGTACTTC. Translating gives CASSWAGGSYEQYF.

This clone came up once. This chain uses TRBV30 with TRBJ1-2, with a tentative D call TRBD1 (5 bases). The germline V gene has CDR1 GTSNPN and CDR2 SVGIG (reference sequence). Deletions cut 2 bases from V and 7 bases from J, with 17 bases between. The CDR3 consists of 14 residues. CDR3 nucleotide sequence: TGTGCCTGGAGTTCTCGACCCTTGCAGGGTGGCTACACCTTC. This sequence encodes CAWSSRPLQGGYTF.

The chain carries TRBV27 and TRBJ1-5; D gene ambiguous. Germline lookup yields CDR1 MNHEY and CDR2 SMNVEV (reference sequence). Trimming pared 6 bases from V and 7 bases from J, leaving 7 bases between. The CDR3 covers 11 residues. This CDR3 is CASRRQQPQHF. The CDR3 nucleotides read TGTGCCAGCAGAAGACAACAGCCCCAGCATTTT.

CDR3 region: CASSLRQGMAYGYTF. CDR3 sequence (DNA): TGTGCCAGCAGTCTAAGACAGGGGATGGCCTATGGCTACACCTTC. This chain uses TRBV27 with TRBJ1-2, with 8 positions matching TRBD1. The V gene end was trimmed by 5 bases and the J gene end by 4 bases; junction bases not matched to a gene: 9. Germline lookup yields CDR1 MNHEY and CDR2 SMNVEV (reference sequence). The CDR3 totals 15 residues.